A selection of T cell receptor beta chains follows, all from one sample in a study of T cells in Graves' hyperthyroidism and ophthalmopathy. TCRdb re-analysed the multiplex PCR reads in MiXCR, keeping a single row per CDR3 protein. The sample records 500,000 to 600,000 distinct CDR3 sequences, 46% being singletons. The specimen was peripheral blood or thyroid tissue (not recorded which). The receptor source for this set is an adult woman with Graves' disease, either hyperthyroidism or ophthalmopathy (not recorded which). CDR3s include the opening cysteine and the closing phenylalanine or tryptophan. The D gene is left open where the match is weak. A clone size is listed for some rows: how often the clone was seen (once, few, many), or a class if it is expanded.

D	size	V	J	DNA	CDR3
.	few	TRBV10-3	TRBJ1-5	TGTGCCATCAGTGTCAAGGATAATCAGCCCCAGCATTTT	CAISVKDNQPQHF
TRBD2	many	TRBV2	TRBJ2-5	TGTGCCAGCAGACTAGCGGGAGGGCAAGAGACCCAGTACTTC	CASRLAGGQETQYF
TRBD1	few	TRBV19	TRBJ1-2	TGTGCCACTACTGGGACAGGAAAGTATGGCTACACCTTC	CATTGTGKYGYTF
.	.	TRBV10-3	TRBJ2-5	TGTGCCATCAGTGAGGAGGGCATGTTTTATGGGGAGACCCAGTACTTC	CAISEEGMFYGETQYF
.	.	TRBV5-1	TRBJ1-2	TGCGCCAGCAGCGATCCACAGGCCCTCAATGGCTACACCTTC	CASSDPQALNGYTF
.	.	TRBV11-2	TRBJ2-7	TGTGCCAGCAAAGAGCAGGTCTACGAGCAGTACTTC	CASKEQVYEQYF
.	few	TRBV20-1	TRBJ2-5	TGCAGTGCTAGAGATCTGAATAGGAGACTACCTCAAGAGACCCAGTACTTC	CSARDLNRRLPQETQYF
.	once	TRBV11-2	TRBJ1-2	.	CASSSLSVASGNTF
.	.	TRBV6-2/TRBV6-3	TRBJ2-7	TGTGCCAGCAGTACTCTTTCCGAGCAGTACTTC	CASSTLSEQYF
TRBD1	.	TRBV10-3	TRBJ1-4	TGTGCCATCAGTGAGTCACGGAGGGGTAGGGGGCTTCTGTTTTTT	CAISESRRGRGLLFF
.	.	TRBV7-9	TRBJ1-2	TGTGCCAGCAGCTTTTTGGCGAACAACTATGGCTACACCTTC	CASSFLANNYGYTF
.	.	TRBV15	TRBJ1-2	TGTGCCGCCAGCAGAGATGGCAGTACAATAGCGGGCTACACCTTC	CAASRDGSTIAGYTF
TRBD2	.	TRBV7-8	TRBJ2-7	TGTGCCAGCAGCTTAGGAACTAGCGGGACACGCGAGCAGTACTTC	CASSLGTSGTREQYF
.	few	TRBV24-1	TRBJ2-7	TGTGCCACCGTCACGGCCGTCCGATACGAGCAGTACTTC	CATVTAVRYEQYF